This passage covers 14 T cell receptor beta chains from one sample sequenced in a study of radiotherapy plus CTLA-4 blockade in lung cancer. Some clones are missing from TCRdb's copy, which holds only in-frame ones; the method was immunoSEQ multiplex PCR. The sample consists of about 87,000 clones, more than 85% of them appearing once. The material was peripheral blood, obtained from a patient treated with radiotherapy plus ipilimumab. The receptors come from a human donor with non-small cell lung cancer that progressed on radiotherapy plus ipilimumab.

The V gene is TRBV5-1, the J gene TRBJ1-2; 9 positions match TRBD1. CDR1 SGHRS and CDR2 YFSETQ come from the germline V gene. CDR3 length equals 13 residues. Germline trimming cut 4 bases from V and 5 bases from J; bases unmatched to any gene: 3. CDR3 loop: CASSTGQGYGYTF. In DNA, the CDR3 is TGCGCCAGCAGCACGGGACAGGGATATGGCTACACCTTC.

The V and J genes are TRBV30 and TRBJ2-5, with 8 bases fitting TRBD1. CDR3 length: 13 residues. CDR1 and CDR2 (germline): GTSNPN, SVGIG (reference sequence). The V gene end was trimmed by 0 bases and the J gene end by 10 bases; junction bases not matched to a gene: 7. CDR3 sequence reads: CAWSVFGQGGQYF. As DNA, the CDR3 is TGTGCCTGGAGTGTTTTCGGACAGGGAGGCCAGTACTTC.

The V call is TRBV20-1, the J call TRBJ2-4; TRBD1 matches 7 bases. The CDR3 consists of 11 residues. The junction had 4 bases not matched to a gene; V was cut back by 1 base and J by 13 bases. Per germline, CDR1 DFQATT and CDR2 SNEGSKA (reference sequence). CDR3 loop: CSARVPDRQYF. Written as DNA, the CDR3 is TGCAGTGCTAGAGTCCCGGACAGGCAGTACTTC.

The CDR3 DNA follows: TGTGCCAGCAGTAGGGACGGAACTTCCAGTGGCTACACCTTC. This gives the protein CASSRDGTSSGYTF. The chain uses TRBV6-5 and TRBJ1-2; TRBD1 is a possible D gene (5 bases). Trimming took 5 bases from V and 7 from J, leaving 17 bases between them. The CDR3 spans 14 residues. Germline CDR1 reads MNHEY; CDR2 reads SVGAGI.

The rearrangement joins TRBV4-3 to TRBJ2-7; 11 nucleotides agree with TRBD2. The CDR3 runs to 15 residues. V shed 0 bases, J shed 3 bases, and the junction held 1 base outside the gene matches. The germline gives CDR1 LGHNA, CDR2 YSLEER. The CDR3 loop is CASSQELAGDYEQYF. The CDR3 nucleotides are TGCGCCAGCAGCCAAGAACTAGCGGGGGACTACGAGCAGTACTTC.

The V and J genes are TRBV11-2 and TRBJ2-2; either TRBD1 or TRBD2 may supply D (5 bases each). Germline V gene data show CDR1 as SGHAT and CDR2 as FQNNGV. V lost 2 bases and J lost 4, with 11 bases in between. This CDR3 is built from 15 residues. CDR3 DNA: TGTGCCAGCAGCTTAACCAATGGGGGCACCGGGGAGCTGTTTTTT. This sequence encodes CASSLTNGGTGELFF. The full variable domain, with the rest looked up from reference TRBV11-2 and TRBJ2-2, is EAGVAQSPRYKIIEKRQSVAFWCNPISGHATLYWYQQILGQGPKLLIQFQNNGVVDDSQLPKDRFSAERLKGVDSTLKIQPAKLEDSAVYLCASSLTNGGTGELFFGEGSRLTVL.

V usage is TRBV5-4 and J usage is TRBJ2-7; D is possibly TRBD1 or TRBD2 (6 bases each). CDR3 size: 13 residues. Germline V lookup: CDR1 SGHNT, CDR2 YYREEE (reference sequence). Trimming pared 0 bases from V and 6 bases from J, leaving 10 bases between. The DNA for the CDR3 is TGTGCCAGCAGCTTGGTGGGGGGCGGCGAGCAGTACTTC. Translating gives CASSLVGGGEQYF.

The CDR3 DNA reads TGTGCCAGCAGTAGCCTCGGTGACAGGGGGTACGAGCAGTACTTC. Encoded protein: CASSSLGDRGYEQYF. The chain carries TRBV6-5 and TRBJ2-7; 9 bases are a match to TRBD1. CDR3 length: 15 amino acids. CDR1 and CDR2 (germline): MNHEY, SVGAGI. V gave up 5 bases and J gave up 4 bases; unmatched junction bases: 9.

This chain uses TRBV5-1 with TRBJ2-2; TRBD1 matches at 8 bases. There are 15 residues in the CDR3. With V trimmed by 4 bases and J by 5 bases, 7 bases remained unmatched. In germline, CDR1 is SGHRS, CDR2 YFSETQ. The CDR3 coding sequence is TGCGCCAGCAGCACTTACGGACAGGGTACCGGGGAGCTGTTTTTT. It codes for CASSTYGQGTGELFF.

The chain couples TRBV15 to TRBJ2-1, with a tentative D call TRBD2 (7 bases). V dropped 2 bases and J dropped 3 bases, with 17 bases sitting between them. Germline V gene lookup returns CDR1 LNHNV and CDR2 YYDKDF (reference sequence). The CDR3 has 17 residues. The CDR3 DNA sequence: TGTGCCACCAGCAGAACCCTTGGCGGGGGCCTCTACAATGAGCAGTTCTTC. It encodes CATSRTLGGGLYNEQFF.

The chain couples TRBV5-1 to TRBJ2-1; 8 bases match TRBD1. V dropped 4 bases and J dropped 5; count of bases not matched to a gene: 8. From germline, CDR1 is SGHRS and CDR2 YFSETQ. This CDR3 contains 15 residues. CDR3 in amino acids: CASSIDRGFNNEQFF. The CDR3 DNA sequence: TGCGCCAGCAGCATTGACAGGGGATTCAACAATGAGCAGTTCTTC. The full variable domain, rest sourced from reference TRBV5-1 and TRBJ2-1, is KAGVTQTPRYLIKTRGQQVTLSCSPISGHRSVSWYQQTPGQGLQFLFEYFSETQRNKGNFPGRFSGRQFSNSRSEMNVSTLELGDSALYLCASSIDRGFNNEQFFGPGTRLTVL.

This rearrangement joins TRBV4-3 to TRBJ1-1; weak D call: TRBD1 (6 bases). With 5 bases removed from V and 10 bases from J, the gap between germline ends came to 17 bases. Germline V gene sequence: CDR1 LGHNA, CDR2 YSLEER. This CDR3 contains 13 residues. The DNA for the CDR3 is TGCGCCAGCAGCAGGGGGGGAGGGATGAGAGCTTTCTTT. Translating it yields CASSRGGGMRAFF.

The chain combines TRBV5-6 with TRBJ1-1; TRBD1 might be the D (5 bases). Germline V gives CDR1 SGHDT, CDR2 YYEEEE. This CDR3 has 13 residues. The V gene lost 3 bases and the J gene lost 7 bases, with 13 bases spanning the gap. CDR3 amino acids: CASSSDTLGEAFF. The DNA of the CDR3 is TGTGCCAGCAGCTCGGACACTTTGGGTGAAGCTTTCTTT.

This clone has more than one count but fewer than ten. This chain links TRBV6-5 with TRBJ1-5; TRBD1 might be the D (5 bases). This CDR3 has 15 amino acids. Germline assignment: CDR1 MNHEY and CDR2 SVGAGI. Trimming removed 6 bases from V and 2 bases from J, with 14 bases in between. The CDR3 protein is CASRISWGGNQPQHF. The CDR3 nucleotides are TGTGCCAGCAGGATCTCTTGGGGGGGCAATCAGCCCCAGCATTTT.